These 10 T cell receptor beta chains share one sample of origin, sequenced in a study of blood T cells in healthy people across ages. A second PCR of about 6 to 12 cycles used a sample-barcoded 5' primer and a J-beta primer mix. TCRdb redid the calling of the 5' RACE reads with MiXCR, one entry per CDR3 protein. This sample has about 720,000 distinct CDR3 sequences; 20% to 25% occur once, and the top ten carry 3% to 4%. These sequences were also reported in another study, on T cells of mothers and their children.

The sample comprised blood. These receptors came from a boy younger than 18 in good health.

A few counts support this clonotype. The chain recombines TRBV6-6 with TRBJ1-3; D may be TRBD1 (6 bases). CDR3 length: 16 residues. Germline V CDR1 and CDR2: MNHNY, SVGAGI (reference sequence). V was clipped by 0 bases and J by 4 bases, with 13 bases between them. Here the CDR3 reads CASSYSDSTLGNTIYF. In nucleotides, the CDR3 is TGTGCCAGCAGTTACTCGGACAGTACTCTCGGAAACACCATATATTTT.

The V gene is TRBV28, the J gene TRBJ2-2, with 9 bases fitting TRBD1. CDR3 length equals 15 residues. Germline V lookup: CDR1 MDHEN, CDR2 SYDVKM. V gave up 4 bases and J gave up 6 bases; unmatched junction bases: 6. The CDR3 sequence is CASSSRDRDPGELFF. The CDR3 coding sequence is TGTGCCAGCAGTTCCCGGGACAGGGATCCCGGGGAGCTGTTTTTT.

The CDR3 loop is CASSIGGISSPLHF. The CDR3 DNA follows: TGTGCCAGCTCCATAGGGGGAATAAGTTCACCCCTCCACTTT. V usage is TRBV27 and J usage is TRBJ1-6; D may be TRBD1 (6 bases). V dropped 8 bases and J dropped 9 bases, with 17 bases sitting between them. Germline V gene sequence: CDR1 MNHEY, CDR2 SMNVEV (reference sequence). This CDR3 is built from 14 residues.

This clonotype was seen a handful of times. V and J are TRBV7-2 and TRBJ2-5; 11 nucleotides align to TRBD2. CDR1 is SGHTA, CDR2 FQGNSA, per germline. J was trimmed by 1 base and V by 5 bases; bases with no gene match: 6. There are 16 residues in the CDR3. Here the CDR3 reads CASSETSGGVQETQYF. The DNA for the CDR3 is TGTGCCAGCAGCGAAACTAGCGGGGGCGTCCAAGAGACCCAGTACTTC.

This clonotype was detected only a few times. This sequence joins TRBV29-1 and TRBJ1-3; D is unclear. Germline V CDR1 and CDR2: SQVTM, ANQGSEA. The CDR3 extends over 14 amino acids. The ends were cut back, 4 bases at V and 0 bases at J, with 10 bases in the middle. CDR3: CSVAGQTSGNTIYF. CDR3 sequence (DNA): TGCAGCGTTGCCGGCCAGACCTCTGGAAACACCATATATTTT.

This clonotype was detected only a few times. The chain couples TRBV4-3 to TRBJ2-4, with 7 bases matching TRBD1. Germline V lookup: CDR1 LGHNA, CDR2 YSLEER. The CDR3 consists of 16 residues. J lost 3 bases, V lost 3 bases, and 8 bases had no gene match. CDR3 DNA sequence: TGCGCCAGCAGCCAGAGGATCCGGGACAGCAAAAACATTCAGTACTTC. It codes for CASSQRIRDSKNIQYF.

V is TRBV6-5 and J is TRBJ2-1; 10 nucleotides line up with TRBD2. This CDR3 is built from 15 residues. V shed 6 bases and J 4 bases; nucleotides not matched to a gene: 6. CDR1 is MNHEY and CDR2 is SVGAGI in the germline V gene. CDR3 sequence: CASRRSSGGYNEQFF. The CDR3 bases are TGTGCCAGCAGACGATCTAGCGGGGGTTACAATGAGCAGTTCTTC.

The rearrangement uses TRBV18 and TRBJ1-2; the D gene is possibly TRBD1 (5 bases). The CDR3 contains 14 residues. Germline-derived CDR1 and CDR2 are KGHSH and LQKENI. The ends were cut back, 8 bases at V and 6 bases at J, with 19 bases in the middle. This CDR3 reads CASRPGPKVDGYTF. The CDR3 DNA is TGTGCCAGCCGTCCGGGACCCAAGGTAGATGGCTACACCTTC.

The CDR3 loop is CASRESGLAGTMTDTQYF. The CDR3 nucleotides read TGTGCCAGCAGAGAGTCCGGACTAGCGGGGACTATGACAGATACGCAGTATTTT. The gene calls are TRBV28 and TRBJ2-3, with 12 positions matching TRBD2. CDR1 is MDHEN and CDR2 is SYDVKM in the germline V gene. This CDR3 has 18 residues. The J segment lost 3 bases and the V segment lost 6 bases, leaving 13 bases of the junction unmatched.

The J gene is TRBJ1-1, the V gene TRBV27; possible D gene TRBD1, 5 bases. This CDR3 is 13 amino acids long. V was trimmed by 3 bases and J by 9 bases, leaving 14 bases between them. CDR1 and CDR2 from the germline V gene are MNHEY and SMNVEV (reference sequence). CDR3 protein: CASSFATGAQAFF. The DNA for the CDR3 is TGTGCCAGCAGTTTCGCGACTGGGGCGCAAGCTTTCTTT.